The 20 T cell receptor beta chains below come from one sample, sequenced in a study of beta chain features in type 1 diabetes. Every isolated RNA sample was fully reverse transcribed, so sequencing captured expressed TCRB transcripts. This table comes from immunoSEQ multiplex PCR, and its TCRdb copy is limited to in-frame clones, with some not included. The profile shows 130,000 or so clones, roughly 10% of them singletons. Sample: central memory CD4+ T cells from blood. These receptors were collected from a woman in her thirties or forties in good health.

Comments on this clone: Just one base apart from a much larger clone, this may be a read error. This chain connects TRBV7-8 to TRBJ2-7; D is unresolved. Deletions cut 5 bases from V and 4 bases from J, with 6 bases between. Germline V lookup: CDR1 SGHVS, CDR2 FQNEAQ. The CDR3 contains 11 residues. The CDR3 DNA sequence: TGTGCCAGCAGCCTGGAGTACGAGCAGTACTTC. Amino acid sequence: CASSLEYEQYF.

This clone was counted only a few times. V gene TRBV9 combines with J gene TRBJ2-7; 9 nucleotides agree with TRBD1. The CDR3 totals 15 residues. J lost 3 bases, V lost 0 bases, and 4 bases had no gene match. CDR1 and CDR2 (germline): SGDLS, YYNGEE. CDR3 in DNA: TGTGCCAGCAGCGTAGGACAGGGGGGAGGCTACGAGCAGTACTTC. Protein: CASSVGQGGGYEQYF.

This sequence joins TRBV18 and TRBJ2-3, with D unresolved. Germline V gene lookup returns CDR1 KGHSH and CDR2 LQKENI. There are 15 residues in the CDR3. V was cut by 0 bases and J by 2 bases, with 9 bases left in between. CDR3 DNA: TGTGCCAGCTCACCACCGAACAGCAACACAGATACGCAGTATTTT. It specifies CASSPPNSNTDTQYF.

This sequence joins TRBV5-8 and TRBJ2-1; 9 nucleotides match TRBD1. The CDR3 runs to 17 residues. Trimming removed 1 base from V and 5 bases from J; junction bases left unmatched: 10. Germline CDR1 reads SGHTS; CDR2 reads YDEGEE. The CDR3, as DNA: TGTGCCAGCAGCTTGCTTTTATCGGGACAGGGCAACAATGAGCAGTTCTTC. This sequence encodes CASSLLLSGQGNNEQFF.

This clone showed up just a few times. The chain recombines TRBV18 with TRBJ2-1; tentative D call: TRBD2 (5 bases). CDR1 and CDR2 (germline): KGHSH, LQKENI. Trimming took 2 bases from V and 7 from J, leaving 15 bases between them. The CDR3 length is 15 residues. CDR3 in DNA: TGTGCCAGCTCACCAGTTTCAAGAACGGGAAATGAGCAGTTCTTC. Its translation is CASSPVSRTGNEQFF.

This clone has just a few counts. The chain carries TRBV6-1 and TRBJ2-2; D remains ambiguous. Germline assignment: CDR1 MNHNS and CDR2 SASEGT. V lost 0 bases and J lost 6, with 11 bases in between. The CDR3 loop spans 15 amino acids. CDR3 in amino acids: CASSEAALLSGELFF. In DNA, the CDR3 is TGTGCCAGCAGTGAAGCGGCCCTCCTGTCCGGGGAGCTGTTTTTT.

This clone showed up just a few times. The gene calls are TRBV2 and TRBJ1-1, with D maybe TRBD1 (5 bases). CDR1 and CDR2 (germline): SNHLY, FYNNEI. This CDR3 spans 14 amino acids. The V gene lost 3 bases and the J gene lost 4 bases, with 12 bases spanning the gap. CDR3 in amino acids: CASSEWGGSTEAFF. For the CDR3, the DNA is TGTGCCAGCAGTGAGTGGGGCGGGAGCACTGAAGCTTTCTTT.

The chain couples TRBV5-1 to TRBJ2-7, with 7 bases matching TRBD1. Germline assignment: CDR1 SGHRS and CDR2 YFSETQ. The CDR3 extends over 14 amino acids. The ends lost 0 bases at V and 7 bases at J; junction bases unmatched: 7. In DNA form, the CDR3 reads TGCGCCAGCAGCTTGGATCCAGGGGGAAGGGAGCAGTACTTC. It encodes CASSLDPGGREQYF.

This clone was seen many times. The V and J genes are TRBV19 and TRBJ1-6, with D unresolved. The V gene's germline CDR1 is LNHDA and CDR2 SQIVND (reference sequence). Trimming left V 8 bases short and J 8 bases short, with 13 bases between. The CDR3 length is 13 residues. CDR3 in DNA: TGTGCCAGTGCGGTCCTCGGTGATTCACCCCTCCACTTT. Encoded protein: CASAVLGDSPLHF.

This chain connects TRBV2 to TRBJ2-5; D perhaps matches TRBD2 (5 bases). The V end lost 7 bases, the J end lost 4 bases, and 13 bases lay between the germline ends. CDR3 length equals 13 residues. CDR1 is SNHLY and CDR2 is FYNNEI in the germline V gene. The CDR3 region has the DNA TGTGCCAGCAACCGGAACAGCGGAGAGACCCAGTACTTC. Translating gives CASNRNSGETQYF.

J is TRBJ2-7 and V is TRBV6-1; D possibly corresponds to TRBD1 (5 bases). This CDR3 contains 13 residues. Trimming cost V 6 bases and J 6 bases, with 15 bases left between them. Germline V lookup: CDR1 MNHNS, CDR2 SASEGT. The CDR3 DNA sequence: TGTGCCAGCAGCCGGACGGACATGGGCGAGCAGTACTTC. Its translation is CASSRTDMGEQYF.

This clone came up a few times. V is TRBV9 and J is TRBJ2-7; 8 positions agree with TRBD2. Germline-derived CDR1 and CDR2 are SGDLS and YYNGEE. The CDR3 has 15 amino acids. The junction had 4 bases not matched to a gene; V was cut back by 0 bases and J by 2 bases. The DNA of the CDR3 is TGTGCCAGCAGCGTAGGGCTAGCGGGCCCCTACGAGCAGTACTTC. Its translation is CASSVGLAGPYEQYF.

The sample holds a few counts of this clone. This rearrangement joins TRBV2 to TRBJ1-2; D unresolved. This CDR3 has 16 amino acids. V was trimmed by 3 bases and J by 4 bases, leaving 18 bases between them. CDR1 and CDR2 (germline): SNHLY, FYNNEI. The CDR3 loop reads CASSDRRTFSTYGYTF. In nucleotides, the CDR3 is TGTGCCAGCAGTGACCGGAGGACCTTCTCGACCTATGGCTACACCTTC.

Ten or more counts support this clone. The J gene is TRBJ1-1, the V gene TRBV5-1; D uncertain. The CDR3 runs to 13 residues. V shed 2 bases and J shed 2 bases, with 7 bases lying between them. CDR1 is SGHRS and CDR2 is YFSETQ in the germline V gene. The CDR3: CASSFKSNTEAFF. Here the CDR3 DNA reads TGCGCCAGCAGCTTTAAGAGTAACACTGAAGCTTTCTTT.

The rearrangement joins TRBV14 to TRBJ2-3; D gene unclear. The CDR3 contains 12 residues. The V end lost 3 bases, the J end lost 3 bases, and 4 bases lay between the germline ends. Per germline, CDR1 SGHDN and CDR2 FVKESK. In nucleotides, the CDR3 is TGTGCCAGCAGCCACCGGACAGATACGCAGTATTTT. Translation gives CASSHRTDTQYF.

The gene calls are TRBV25-1 and TRBJ2-2, with a weak D call TRBD1 (5 bases). Germline lookup yields CDR1 MGHDK and CDR2 SYGVNS. The CDR3 covers 16 residues. Trimming pared 8 bases from V and 0 bases from J, leaving 16 bases between. For the CDR3, the DNA is TGTGCCAGCTCGGCTCCGGACAACGCGAACACCGGGGAGCTGTTTTTT. It specifies CASSAPDNANTGELFF.

This clone has only a few counts. The chain employs TRBV6-5 and TRBJ1-2; D unclear. CDR3 length equals 12 residues. Germline CDR1 and CDR2: MNHEY and SVGAGI. The V and J ends lost 6 bases and 4 bases respectively, with 9 bases between them. The CDR3 DNA reads TGTGCCAGCAGGGCTAGTACCTATGGCTACACCTTC. Amino acid sequence: CASRASTYGYTF.

This clone came up a few times. The chain links TRBV6-6 to TRBJ2-5; the D gene is possibly TRBD2 (6 bases). V was clipped by 8 bases and J by 5 bases, with 15 bases between them. There are 13 residues in the CDR3. Germline values: CDR1 MNHNY, CDR2 SVGAGI (reference sequence). In DNA form, the CDR3 reads TGTGCCAGCGTCAGGGCTCGGGGGGAGACCCAGTACTTC. As protein: CASVRARGETQYF.

This clone has a handful of counts. This chain joins TRBV28 and TRBJ2-7; 7 nucleotides agree with TRBD2. The CDR3 loop spans 15 amino acids. The junction had 7 bases not matched to a gene; V was cut back by 5 bases and J by 0 bases. Looked up from germline, CDR1 is MDHEN and CDR2 is SYDVKM. The CDR3 DNA is TGTGCCAGCAGTCCGAGCGGGGTCAGCTCCTACGAGCAGTACTTC. Translation: CASSPSGVSSYEQYF.

This clone was seen only a few times. CDR3 region: CASSLGQGTAPGEQYF. The CDR3 nucleotides are TGTGCCAGCAGCTTAGGTCAGGGGACCGCGCCTGGGGAGCAGTACTTC. The chain uses TRBV7-8 and TRBJ2-7; D might be TRBD1 (6 bases). Germline loops: CDR1 SGHVS, CDR2 FQNEAQ. The CDR3 runs 16 residues. Deletions cut 1 base from V and 7 bases from J, with 20 bases between.